Shown below are 21 T cell receptor beta chains from a single sample sequenced in a study of blood T cell repertoires in COVID-19. Sequencing was performed with immunoSEQ multiplex PCR; in TCRdb, only in-frame clones are kept and a portion is missing. The repertoire holds 200,000 to 250,000 clones, with approximately 90% as singletons. Sequencing input: peripheral blood. These TCRs come from a middle-aged woman with acute or convalescent COVID-19.

The rearrangement uses TRBV13 and TRBJ2-5, with 7 bases that match TRBD1. Unmatched junction bases numbered 8, after V lost 5 bases and J lost 5 bases. Germline V gene sequence: CDR1 PRHDT, CDR2 FYEKMQ (reference sequence). The CDR3 length is 14 residues. CDR3 DNA sequence: TGTGCCAGCAGCCCGGCCCGGACAGGCGAGACCCAGTACTTC. Translation: CASSPARTGETQYF.

The rearrangement joins TRBV7-8 to TRBJ2-7; TRBD2 matches 8 bases. Germline values: CDR1 SGHVS, CDR2 FQNEAQ. The length of the CDR3 is 15 residues. Trimming at V came to 2 bases and at J to 5 bases, leaving 8 bases not matched to a gene. For the CDR3, the DNA is TGTGCCAGCAGCTTATTCGGGGGGGGCAAGAACGAGCAGTACGTC. It codes for CASSLFGGGKNEQYV.

This chain connects TRBV6-1 to TRBJ1-2; 8 nucleotides match TRBD1. This CDR3 spans 12 amino acids. The V gene's germline CDR1 is MNHNS and CDR2 SASEGT. With 3 bases clipped from V and 13 bases from J, the junction kept 7 bases outside the gene matches. The CDR3 reads CASSETTGGCTF. The CDR3 DNA sequence: TGTGCCAGCAGTGAGACTACAGGGGGATGCACCTTC.

The V and J genes are TRBV7-2 and TRBJ1-1; 8 nucleotides match TRBD1. The CDR3 has 15 residues. V was clipped by 5 bases and J by 3 bases; unmatched bases: 8. Germline V CDR1 and CDR2: SGHTA, FQGNSA. In nucleotides, the CDR3 is TGTGCCAGCAGCCCAGGGGGCGCGGCGGACACTGAAGCTTTCTTT. Protein sequence: CASSPGGAADTEAFF.

This sequence joins TRBV4-1 and TRBJ1-1; a weak D match, TRBD1 (5 bases). CDR3 length equals 18 residues. Germline CDR1 MGHRA, CDR2 YSYEKL. V shed 0 bases and J shed 1 base, with 18 bases lying between them. CDR3 in DNA: TGCGCCAGCAGCCAAGATATTAGGGTCGGGACTGGGAACACTGAAGCTTTCTTT. Its protein is CASSQDIRVGTGNTEAFF.

This chain joins TRBV2 and TRBJ1-2; D may be TRBD1 (6 bases). The CDR3 is made up of 12 amino acids. The ends were cut back, 6 bases at V and 4 bases at J, with 9 bases in the middle. Looked up from germline, CDR1 is SNHLY and CDR2 is FYNNEI. The DNA for the CDR3 is TGTGCCAGCAGCGTACAGGGCTATGGCTACACCTTC. Amino acids: CASSVQGYGYTF.

The CDR3 sequence is CASTPDSYTQYF. DNA for the CDR3: TGTGCCAGCACCCCAGATTCATATACGCAGTATTTT. V usage is TRBV2 and J usage is TRBJ2-3; no firm D call. V was cut by 7 bases and J by 7 bases, with 12 bases left in between. The CDR3 is 12 amino acids. The germline V gene encodes CDR1 SNHLY and CDR2 FYNNEI.

This clone was observed once. The chain carries TRBV6-5 and TRBJ1-6, with D unclear. Germline assignment: CDR1 MNHEY and CDR2 SVGAGI. The CDR3 sequence is 12 residues long. V shed 2 bases and J shed 9 bases, with 5 bases lying between them. CDR3 residues: CASSYMSSPLHF. CDR3 nucleotide sequence: TGTGCCAGCAGTTACATGAGTTCACCCCTCCACTTT.

The chain uses TRBV7-6 and TRBJ2-5; 10 bases align to TRBD2. The CDR3 covers 17 residues. The junction had 8 bases not matched to a gene; V was cut back by 2 bases and J by 2 bases. Germline CDR1 reads SGHVS; CDR2 reads FNYEAQ. The CDR3 protein is CASSLRVNSGGQETQYF. The CDR3, as DNA: TGTGCCAGCAGCTTACGGGTGAATAGCGGGGGGCAAGAGACCCAGTACTTC.

The chain employs TRBV5-1 and TRBJ1-4; D uncertain. This CDR3 is built from 13 residues. Deletions cut 6 bases from V and 3 bases from J, with 9 bases between. Germline loops: CDR1 SGHRS, CDR2 YFSETQ. DNA for the CDR3: TGCGCCAGCACCACGGTGCCTAATGAAAAACTGTTTTTT. Amino acids: CASTTVPNEKLFF.

This sequence joins TRBV2 and TRBJ1-3; unclear D gene. From germline, CDR1 is SNHLY and CDR2 FYNNEI. Trimming removed 6 bases from V and 7 bases from J, with 7 bases in between. This CDR3 spans 11 amino acids. The CDR3 DNA reads as TGTGCCAGCAGGGGAGGCAACACCATATATTTT. Encoded protein: CASRGGNTIYF.

The V and J genes are TRBV6-1 and TRBJ2-7; D gene ambiguous. The CDR3 totals 16 residues. V lost 2 bases and J 0 bases, leaving 14 bases between the germline ends. Looked up from germline, CDR1 is MNHNS and CDR2 is SASEGT. The CDR3 spells CASSENSGGGSYEQYV. The CDR3 DNA is TGTGCCAGCAGTGAAAATAGTGGCGGCGGCTCCTACGAGCAGTACGTC.

This rearrangement joins TRBV15 to TRBJ2-5; unclear D gene. Germline CDR1 is LNHNV and CDR2 is YYDKDF (reference sequence). This CDR3 has 14 amino acids. Trimming removed 4 bases at V and 5 bases at J, with 14 bases between. Written as DNA, the CDR3 is TGTGCCACCAGCACCCTGGCCCCAGGCGAGACCCAGTACTTC. Amino acid sequence: CATSTLAPGETQYF.

This rearrangement joins TRBV5-1 to TRBJ2-7; 10 bases are a match to TRBD1. V was clipped by 4 bases and J by 5 bases; unmatched bases: 9. The germline V gene has CDR1 SGHRS and CDR2 YFSETQ. The CDR3 is made up of 15 amino acids. CDR3 region: CASSLRGTGEHEQYV. The DNA for the CDR3 is TGCGCCAGCAGCCTACGAGGGACAGGGGAACACGAGCAGTACGTC.

The genes are TRBV7-6 and TRBJ1-3; D may be TRBD1 (6 bases). The CDR3 extends over 15 amino acids. Trimming removed 0 bases from V and 0 bases from J, with 6 bases in between. In germline, CDR1 is SGHVS, CDR2 FNYEAQ. CDR3 bases: TGTGCCAGCAGCTTAGCAGGGGGCTCTGGAAACACCATATATTTT. This gives the protein CASSLAGGSGNTIYF. Filled out from reference TRBV7-6 and TRBJ1-3, the complete variable domain reads GAGVSQSPRYKVTKRGQDVALRCDPISGHVSLYWYRQALGQGPEFLTYFNYEAQQDKSGLPNDRFSAERPEGSISTLTIQRTEQRDSAMYRCASSLAGGSGNTIYFGEGSWLTVV.

V is TRBV29-1 and J is TRBJ1-2; the match to TRBD1 covers 11 bases. Germline CDR1 reads SQVTM; CDR2 reads ANQGSEA. The CDR3 has 14 residues. The trim removed 6 bases at V and 4 bases at J, leaving 7 bases unmatched. The CDR3 bases are TGCAGCGTCGTCGGGACAGGGGGACCCTATGGCTACACCTTC. It is translated as CSVVGTGGPYGYTF.

The V and J genes are TRBV27 and TRBJ2-1; 9 bases map to TRBD2. This CDR3 contains 16 residues. CDR1 is MNHEY, CDR2 SMNVEV, per germline (reference sequence). V lost 4 bases, J lost 6 bases, and 10 bases stayed unmatched. CDR3 region: CASSSPSLAGFNEQFF. The CDR3 nucleotides read TGTGCCAGCAGTTCCCCCTCCCTAGCGGGGTTCAATGAGCAGTTCTTC.

This chain connects TRBV7-9 to TRBJ2-2, with 7 bases aligning to TRBD1. The CDR3 spans 16 residues. The J segment lost 5 bases and the V segment lost 8 bases, leaving 14 bases of the junction unmatched. CDR1 and CDR2 from the germline V gene are SEHNR and FQNEAQ (reference sequence). The chain's CDR3 is CASSWDSLTGTGELFF. DNA of the CDR3: TGTGCCAGCTCCTGGGACAGCCTTACGGGGACCGGGGAGCTGTTTTTT.

This clone was found once. The chain couples TRBV3-1 (or the pseudogene TRBV3-2) to TRBJ2-5, with D maybe TRBD1 (6 bases). Germline V gives CDR1 LGHDT, CDR2 YNNKEL (reference sequence). The V end was cut by 0 bases, the J end by 4 bases, with 15 bases between. The CDR3 is 16 residues long. The CDR3 here is CASSQDPQGKIETQYF. CDR3 DNA sequence: TGTGCCAGCAGCCAAGACCCGCAGGGGAAAATAGAGACCCAGTACTTC.

This clone was observed a few times. The chain couples TRBV19 to TRBJ1-5; the D gene is possibly TRBD1 (5 bases). The CDR3 has 13 residues. Germline V gene lookup returns CDR1 LNHDA and CDR2 SQIVND (reference sequence). Trimming removed 6 bases from V and 3 bases from J, with 9 bases in between. CDR3 bases: TGTGCCAGTAGGAGACAGCCCAATCAGCCCCAGCATTTT. Translation: CASRRQPNQPQHF.

The rearrangement joins TRBV2 to TRBJ1-5; 12 bases map to TRBD1. The trim removed 5 bases at V and 3 bases at J, leaving 2 bases unmatched. The length of the CDR3 is 15 residues. Germline V gene data show CDR1 as SNHLY and CDR2 as FYNNEI. The CDR3 sequence: CASSRDRGHNQPQHF. The CDR3 nucleotides are TGTGCCAGCAGTAGGGACAGGGGGCACAATCAGCCCCAGCATTTT.